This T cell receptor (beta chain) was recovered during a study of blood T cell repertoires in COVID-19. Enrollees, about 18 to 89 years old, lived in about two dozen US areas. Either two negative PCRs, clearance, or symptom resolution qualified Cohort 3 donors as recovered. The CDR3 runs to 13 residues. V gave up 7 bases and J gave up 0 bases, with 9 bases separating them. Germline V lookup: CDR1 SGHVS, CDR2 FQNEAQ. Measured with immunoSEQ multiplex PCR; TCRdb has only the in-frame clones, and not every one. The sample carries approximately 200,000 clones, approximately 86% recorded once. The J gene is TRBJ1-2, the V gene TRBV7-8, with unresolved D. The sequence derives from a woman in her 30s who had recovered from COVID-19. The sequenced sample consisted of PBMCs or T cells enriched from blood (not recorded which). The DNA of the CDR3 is TGTGCCAGCAACCCTATTACTAACTATGGCTACACCTTC. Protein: CASNPITNYGYTF.